This record looks at one T cell receptor beta chain sequence and its context. The antigen remains unidentified. J gave up 3 bases and V 6 bases, and 4 bases lay outside the gene matches. The germline CDR1 and CDR2 sequences are SNHLY and FYNNEI. The CDR3 is 13 residues long. This entry is derived from a study of Graves' ophthalmopathy and Graves' hyperthyroidism. Whole-study findings and limits: The model flagged ophthalmopathy progression at 65% to 71% sensitivity and around 72% specificity.

CDR3 regions of TCR beta were amplified from RNA transcripts. Scientists carried out first-round RT-PCR using HTBI primers and then a second-round multiplex PCR. A single record per CDR3 protein comes from TCRdb applying MiXCR to the multiplex PCR reads. The sample yields some 240,000 distinct CDR3 sequences, about 46% seen once. V is TRBV2 and J is TRBJ2-7, with 8 bases matching TRBD1. Sequenced sample: peripheral blood. This TCR derives from an adult man with Graves' ophthalmopathy. CDR3: CASRGTGGYEQYF. DNA for the CDR3: TGTGCCAGCAGGGGTACAGGGGGCTACGAGCAGTACTTC. Full variable domain (outside the CDR3, taken from reference TRBV2 and TRBJ2-7): EPEVTQTPSHQVTQMGQEVILRCVPISNHLYFYWYRQILGQKVEFLVSFYNNEISEKSEIFDDQFSVERPDGSNFTLKIRSTKLEDSAMYFCASRGTGGYEQYFGPGTRLTVT.